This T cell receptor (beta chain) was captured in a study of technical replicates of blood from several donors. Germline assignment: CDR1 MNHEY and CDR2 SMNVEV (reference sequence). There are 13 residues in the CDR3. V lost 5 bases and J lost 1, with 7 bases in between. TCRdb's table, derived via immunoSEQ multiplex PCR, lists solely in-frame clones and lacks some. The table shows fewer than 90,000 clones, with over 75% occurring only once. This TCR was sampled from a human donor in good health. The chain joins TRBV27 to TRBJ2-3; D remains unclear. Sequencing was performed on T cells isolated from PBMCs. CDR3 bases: TGTGCCAGCAGTATCCCGGGCACAGATACGCAGTATTTT. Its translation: CASSIPGTDTQYF.